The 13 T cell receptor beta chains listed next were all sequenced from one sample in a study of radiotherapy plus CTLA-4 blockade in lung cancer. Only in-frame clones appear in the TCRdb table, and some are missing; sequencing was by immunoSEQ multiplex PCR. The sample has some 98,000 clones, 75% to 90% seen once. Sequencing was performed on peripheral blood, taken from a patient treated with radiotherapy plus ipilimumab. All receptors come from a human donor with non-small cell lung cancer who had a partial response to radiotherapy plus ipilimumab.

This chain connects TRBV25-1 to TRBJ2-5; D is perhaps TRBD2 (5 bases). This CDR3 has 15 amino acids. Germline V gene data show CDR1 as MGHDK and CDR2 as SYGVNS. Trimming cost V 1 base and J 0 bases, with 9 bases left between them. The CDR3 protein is CASSEFTGYQETQYF. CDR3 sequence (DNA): TGTGCCAGCAGTGAATTCACGGGGTACCAAGAGACCCAGTACTTC.

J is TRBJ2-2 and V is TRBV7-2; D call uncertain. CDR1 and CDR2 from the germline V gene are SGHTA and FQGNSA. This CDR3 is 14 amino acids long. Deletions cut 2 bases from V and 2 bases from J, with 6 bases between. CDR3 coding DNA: TGTGCCAGCAGCTTATTGGGCAACACCGGGGAGCTGTTTTTT. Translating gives CASSLLGNTGELFF.

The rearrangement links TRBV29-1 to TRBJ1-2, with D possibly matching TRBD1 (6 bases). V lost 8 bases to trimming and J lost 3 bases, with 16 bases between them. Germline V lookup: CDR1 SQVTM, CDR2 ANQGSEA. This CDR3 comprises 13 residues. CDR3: CSIRTAMDYGYTF. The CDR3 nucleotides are TGCAGCATTCGGACAGCGATGGACTATGGCTACACCTTC.

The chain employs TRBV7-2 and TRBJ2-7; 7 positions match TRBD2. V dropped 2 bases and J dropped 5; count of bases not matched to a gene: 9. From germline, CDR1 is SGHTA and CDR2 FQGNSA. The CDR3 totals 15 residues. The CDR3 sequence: CASSLNGGRVDEQYF. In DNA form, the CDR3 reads TGTGCCAGCAGCTTAAACGGTGGGAGGGTTGACGAGCAGTACTTC.

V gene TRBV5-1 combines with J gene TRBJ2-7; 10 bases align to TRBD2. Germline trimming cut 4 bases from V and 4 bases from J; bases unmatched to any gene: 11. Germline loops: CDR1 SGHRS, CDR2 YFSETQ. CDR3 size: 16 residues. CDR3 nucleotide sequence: TGCGCCAGCAGCATCCAAGGGGTAGCGGGAGGTTACGAGCAGTACTTC. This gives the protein CASSIQGVAGGYEQYF.

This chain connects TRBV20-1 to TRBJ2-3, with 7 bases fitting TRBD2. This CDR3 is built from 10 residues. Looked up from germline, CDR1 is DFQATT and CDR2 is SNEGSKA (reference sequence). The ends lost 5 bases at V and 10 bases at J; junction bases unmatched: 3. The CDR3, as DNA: TGCAGTGCTGGTGGGGGGGCGCAGTATTTT. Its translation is CSAGGGAQYF.

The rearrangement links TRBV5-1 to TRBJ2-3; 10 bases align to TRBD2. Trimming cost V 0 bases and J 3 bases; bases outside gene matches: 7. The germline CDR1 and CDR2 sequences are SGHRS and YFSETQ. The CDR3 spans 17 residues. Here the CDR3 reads CASSLGSSGSWTDTQYF. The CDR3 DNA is TGCGCCAGCAGCTTGGGGTCTAGCGGGAGTTGGACAGATACGCAGTATTTT.

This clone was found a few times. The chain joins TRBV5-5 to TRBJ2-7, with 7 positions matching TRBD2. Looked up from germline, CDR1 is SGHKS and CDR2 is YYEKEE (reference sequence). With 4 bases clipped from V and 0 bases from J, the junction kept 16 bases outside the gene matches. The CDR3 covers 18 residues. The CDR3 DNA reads TGTGCCAGCAGCGGCCAAACGAGGAGCGGGACGGGCTCCTACGAGCAGTACTTC. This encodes CASSGQTRSGTGSYEQYF.

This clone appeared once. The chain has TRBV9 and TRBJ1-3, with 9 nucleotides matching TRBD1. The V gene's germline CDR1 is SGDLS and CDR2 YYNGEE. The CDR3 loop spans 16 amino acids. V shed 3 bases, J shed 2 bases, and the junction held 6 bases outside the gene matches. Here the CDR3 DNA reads TGTGCCAGCAGCGCCGCACAGGGGGCAACTGGAAACACCATATATTTT. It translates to CASSAAQGATGNTIYF.

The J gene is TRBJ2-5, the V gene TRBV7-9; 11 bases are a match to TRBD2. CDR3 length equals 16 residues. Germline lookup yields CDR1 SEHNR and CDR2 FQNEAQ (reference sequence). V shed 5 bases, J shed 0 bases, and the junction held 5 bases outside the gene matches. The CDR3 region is CASSRKTSGNQETQYF. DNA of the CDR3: TGTGCCAGCAGCCGCAAGACTAGCGGGAACCAAGAGACCCAGTACTTC.

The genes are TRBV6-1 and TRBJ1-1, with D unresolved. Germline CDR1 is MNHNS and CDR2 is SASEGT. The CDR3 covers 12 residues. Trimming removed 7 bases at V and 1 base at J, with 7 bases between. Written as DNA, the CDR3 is TGTGCCAGCACGCCGGGGAACACTGAAGCTTTCTTT. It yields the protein CASTPGNTEAFF.

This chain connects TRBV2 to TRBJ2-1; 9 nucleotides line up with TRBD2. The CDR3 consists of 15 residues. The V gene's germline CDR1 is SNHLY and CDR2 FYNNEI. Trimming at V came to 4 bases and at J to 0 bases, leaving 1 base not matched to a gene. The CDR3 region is CASSGGRASYNEQFF. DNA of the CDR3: TGTGCCAGCAGTGGCGGGAGGGCCTCCTACAATGAGCAGTTCTTC.

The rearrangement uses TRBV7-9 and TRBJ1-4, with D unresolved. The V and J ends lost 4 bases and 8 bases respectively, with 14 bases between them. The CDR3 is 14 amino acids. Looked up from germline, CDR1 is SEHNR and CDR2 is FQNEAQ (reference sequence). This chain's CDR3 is CASSSIGRKEKLFF. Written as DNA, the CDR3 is TGTGCCAGCAGCTCCATTGGGAGGAAGGAAAAACTGTTTTTT. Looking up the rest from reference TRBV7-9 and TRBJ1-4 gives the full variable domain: DTGVSQNPRHKITKRGQNVTFRCDPISEHNRLYWYRQTLGQGPEFLTYFQNEAQLEKSRLLSDRFSAERPKGSFSTLEIQRTEQGDSAMYLCASSSIGRKEKLFFGSGTQLSVL.